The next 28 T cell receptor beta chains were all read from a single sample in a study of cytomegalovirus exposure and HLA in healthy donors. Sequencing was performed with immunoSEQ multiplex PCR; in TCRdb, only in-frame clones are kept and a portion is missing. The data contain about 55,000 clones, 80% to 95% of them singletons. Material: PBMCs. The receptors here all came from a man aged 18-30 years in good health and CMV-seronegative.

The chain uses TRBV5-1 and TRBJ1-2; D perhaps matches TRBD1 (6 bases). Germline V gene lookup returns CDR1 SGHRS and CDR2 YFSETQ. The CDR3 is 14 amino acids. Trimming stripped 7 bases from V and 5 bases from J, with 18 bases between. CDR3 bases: TGCGCCAGCGACCGCGAAGGACAGTTATATGGCTACACCTTC. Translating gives CASDREGQLYGYTF.

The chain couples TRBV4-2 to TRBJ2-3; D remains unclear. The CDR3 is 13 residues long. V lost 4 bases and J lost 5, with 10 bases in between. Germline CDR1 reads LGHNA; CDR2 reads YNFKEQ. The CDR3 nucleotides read TGTGCCAGCAGCCCCCCTTCGGGAGATACGCAGTATTTT. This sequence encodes CASSPPSGDTQYF.

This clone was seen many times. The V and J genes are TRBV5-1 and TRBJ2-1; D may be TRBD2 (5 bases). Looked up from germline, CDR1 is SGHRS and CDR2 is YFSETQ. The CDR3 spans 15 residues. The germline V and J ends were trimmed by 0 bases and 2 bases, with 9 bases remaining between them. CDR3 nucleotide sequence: TGCGCCAGCAGCTTGGAGGGAGAACCCTACAATGAGCAGTTCTTC. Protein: CASSLEGEPYNEQFF. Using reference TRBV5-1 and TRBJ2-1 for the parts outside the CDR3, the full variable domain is KAGVTQTPRYLIKTRGQQVTLSCSPISGHRSVSWYQQTPGQGLQFLFEYFSETQRNKGNFPGRFSGRQFSNSRSEMNVSTLELGDSALYLCASSLEGEPYNEQFFGPGTRLTVL.

CDR3 residues: CASSSLGGSYGYTF. The CDR3 DNA is TGTGCCAGCAGTTCCCTAGGGGGAAGTTATGGCTACACCTTC. The chain combines TRBV28 with TRBJ1-2, with TRBD1 as a possible D gene (6 bases). There are 14 residues in the CDR3. CDR1 and CDR2 (germline): MDHEN, SYDVKM. The germline V and J ends were trimmed by 4 bases and 5 bases, with 14 bases remaining between them.

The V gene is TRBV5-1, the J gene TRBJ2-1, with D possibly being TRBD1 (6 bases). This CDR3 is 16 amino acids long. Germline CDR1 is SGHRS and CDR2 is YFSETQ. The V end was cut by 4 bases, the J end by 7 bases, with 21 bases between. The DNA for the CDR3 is TGCGCCAGCAGCGTGGGACGGGACATTGTGACTAATGAGCAGTTCTTC. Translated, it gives CASSVGRDIVTNEQFF. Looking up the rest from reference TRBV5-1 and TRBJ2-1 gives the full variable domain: KAGVTQTPRYLIKTRGQQVTLSCSPISGHRSVSWYQQTPGQGLQFLFEYFSETQRNKGNFPGRFSGRQFSNSRSEMNVSTLELGDSALYLCASSVGRDIVTNEQFFGPGTRLTVL.

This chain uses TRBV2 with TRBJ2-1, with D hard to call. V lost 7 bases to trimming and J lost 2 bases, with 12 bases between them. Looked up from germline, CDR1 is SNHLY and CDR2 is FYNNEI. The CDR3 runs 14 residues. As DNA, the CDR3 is TGTGCCAGCACTCGTAGTCCCCCCTACAATGAGCAGTTCTTC. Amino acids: CASTRSPPYNEQFF. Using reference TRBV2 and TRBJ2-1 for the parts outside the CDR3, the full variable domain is EPEVTQTPSHQVTQMGQEVILRCVPISNHLYFYWYRQILGQKVEFLVSFYNNEISEKSEIFDDQFSVERPDGSNFTLKIRSTKLEDSAMYFCASTRSPPYNEQFFGPGTRLTVL.

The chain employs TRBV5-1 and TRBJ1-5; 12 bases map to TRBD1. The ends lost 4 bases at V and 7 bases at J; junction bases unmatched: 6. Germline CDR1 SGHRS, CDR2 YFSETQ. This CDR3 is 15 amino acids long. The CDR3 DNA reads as TGCGCCAGCAGCCCGGGACAGGGGGCTGGACAGCCCCAGCATTTT. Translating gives CASSPGQGAGQPQHF.

Here the CDR3 reads CASSSGGSGANVLTF. The CDR3 coding sequence is TGTGCCAGCAGCTCAGGGGGCTCTGGGGCCAACGTCCTGACTTTC. The rearrangement joins TRBV28 to TRBJ2-6; 7 bases map to TRBD1. The germline V gene encodes CDR1 MDHEN and CDR2 SYDVKM. This CDR3 has 15 amino acids. The J segment lost 0 bases and the V segment lost 6 bases, leaving 2 bases of the junction unmatched.

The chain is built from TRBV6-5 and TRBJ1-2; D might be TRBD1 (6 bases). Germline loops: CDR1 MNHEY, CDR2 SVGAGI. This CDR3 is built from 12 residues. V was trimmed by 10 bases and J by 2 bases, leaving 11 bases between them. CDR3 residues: CATNRVNYGYTF. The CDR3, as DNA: TGTGCCACTAACAGGGTCAACTATGGCTACACCTTC.

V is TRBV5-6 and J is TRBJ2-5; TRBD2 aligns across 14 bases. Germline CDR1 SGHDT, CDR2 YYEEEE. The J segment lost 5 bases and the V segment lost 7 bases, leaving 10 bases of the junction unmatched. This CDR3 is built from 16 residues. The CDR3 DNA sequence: TGTGCCAGCCGGGGACTAGCGGGAGTAATGCAGGAGACCCAGTACTTC. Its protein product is CASRGLAGVMQETQYF.

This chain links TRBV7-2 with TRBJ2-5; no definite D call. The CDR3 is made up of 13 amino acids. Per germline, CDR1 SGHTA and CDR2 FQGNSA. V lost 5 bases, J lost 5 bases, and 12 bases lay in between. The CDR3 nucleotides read TGTGCCAGCAGCAACGGTCCTCGGGAGACCCAGTACTTC. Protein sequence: CASSNGPRETQYF.

The CDR3 bases are TGTGCCAGTAGTATAGGGGCGGGAGGGCCGACAGATACGCAGTATTTT. The encoded protein is CASSIGAGGPTDTQYF. This chain uses TRBV19 with TRBJ2-3, with TRBD2 matching over 9 bases. Losses at the gene ends were 1 base for V and 3 bases for J; bases not matched to a gene: 5. The CDR3 totals 16 residues. CDR1 is LNHDA and CDR2 is SQIVND in the germline V gene (reference sequence).

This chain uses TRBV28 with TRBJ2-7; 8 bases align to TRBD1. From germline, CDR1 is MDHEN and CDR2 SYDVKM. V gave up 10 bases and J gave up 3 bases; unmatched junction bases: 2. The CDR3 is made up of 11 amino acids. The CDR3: CAITGGYEQYF. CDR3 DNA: TGTGCCATTACAGGGGGCTACGAGCAGTACTTC.

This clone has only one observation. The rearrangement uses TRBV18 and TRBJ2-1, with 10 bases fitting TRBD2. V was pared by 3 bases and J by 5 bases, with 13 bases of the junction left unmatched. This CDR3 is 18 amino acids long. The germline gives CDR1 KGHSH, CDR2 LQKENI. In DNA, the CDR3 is TGTGCCAGCTCACCCCTCACGGTAGCGGGAGGTACCGACAATGAGCAGTTCTTC. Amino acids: CASSPLTVAGGTDNEQFF.

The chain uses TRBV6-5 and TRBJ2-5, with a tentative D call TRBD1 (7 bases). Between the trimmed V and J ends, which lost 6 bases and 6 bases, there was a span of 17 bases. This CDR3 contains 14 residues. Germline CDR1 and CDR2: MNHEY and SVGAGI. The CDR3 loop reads CASSWRGRMKTQYF. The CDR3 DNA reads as TGTGCCAGCAGCTGGAGGGGGCGCATGAAGACCCAGTACTTC.

The CDR3 protein is CASSYGGGLAAYEQYF. The CDR3 DNA reads as TGTGCCAGCAGTTACGGTGGGGGTCTAGCGGCCTACGAGCAGTACTTC. This sequence joins TRBV6-6 and TRBJ2-7; the match to TRBD2 covers 7 bases. Germline CDR1 is MNHNY and CDR2 is SVGAGI (reference sequence). The junction had 9 bases not matched to a gene; V was cut back by 2 bases and J by 2 bases. The CDR3 spans 16 residues.

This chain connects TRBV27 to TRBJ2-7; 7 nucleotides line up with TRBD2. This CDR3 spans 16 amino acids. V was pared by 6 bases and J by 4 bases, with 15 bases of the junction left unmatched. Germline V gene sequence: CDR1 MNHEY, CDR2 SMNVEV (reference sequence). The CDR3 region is CASRTPWGRAGYEQYF. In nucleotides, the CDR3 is TGTGCCAGCAGAACCCCTTGGGGGAGGGCCGGATACGAGCAGTACTTC.

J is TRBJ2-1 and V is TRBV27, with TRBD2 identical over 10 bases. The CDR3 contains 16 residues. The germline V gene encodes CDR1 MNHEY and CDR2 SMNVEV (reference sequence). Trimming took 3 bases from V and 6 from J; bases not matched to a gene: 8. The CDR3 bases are TGTGCCAGCAGTTTTGATCCAAGCGGGAGGGGCAATGAGCAGTTCTTC. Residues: CASSFDPSGRGNEQFF.

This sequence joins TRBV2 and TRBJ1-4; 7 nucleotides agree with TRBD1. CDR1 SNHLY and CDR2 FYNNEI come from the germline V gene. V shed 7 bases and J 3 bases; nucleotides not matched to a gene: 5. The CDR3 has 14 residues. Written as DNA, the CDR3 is TGTGCCAGCATTTCTGACAGGGCTAATGAAAAACTGTTTTTT. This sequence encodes CASISDRANEKLFF. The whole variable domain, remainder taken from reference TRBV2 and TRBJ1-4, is EPEVTQTPSHQVTQMGQEVILRCVPISNHLYFYWYRQILGQKVEFLVSFYNNEISEKSEIFDDQFSVERPDGSNFTLKIRSTKLEDSAMYFCASISDRANEKLFFGSGTQLSVL.

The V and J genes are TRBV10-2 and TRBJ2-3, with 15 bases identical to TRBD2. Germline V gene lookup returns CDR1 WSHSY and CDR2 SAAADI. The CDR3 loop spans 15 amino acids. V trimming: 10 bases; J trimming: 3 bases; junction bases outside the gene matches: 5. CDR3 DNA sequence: TGCGCCACCTGGGGACTAGCGGGAGGAACAGATACGCAGTATTTT. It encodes CATWGLAGGTDTQYF.

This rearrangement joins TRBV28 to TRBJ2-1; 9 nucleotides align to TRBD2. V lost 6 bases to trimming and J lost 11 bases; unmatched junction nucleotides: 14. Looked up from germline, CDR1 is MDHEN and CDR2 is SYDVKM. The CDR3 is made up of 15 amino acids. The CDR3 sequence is CASSPGASGNSKQFF. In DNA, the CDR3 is TGTGCCAGCAGCCCCGGGGCTAGCGGGAATTCTAAGCAGTTCTTC.

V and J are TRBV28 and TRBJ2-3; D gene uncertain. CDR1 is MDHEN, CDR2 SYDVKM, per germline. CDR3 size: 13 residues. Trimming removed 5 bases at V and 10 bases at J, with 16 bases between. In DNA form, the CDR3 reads TGTGCCAGCAGTCTACTGACCTGGCAGGCGCAGTATTTT. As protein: CASSLLTWQAQYF.

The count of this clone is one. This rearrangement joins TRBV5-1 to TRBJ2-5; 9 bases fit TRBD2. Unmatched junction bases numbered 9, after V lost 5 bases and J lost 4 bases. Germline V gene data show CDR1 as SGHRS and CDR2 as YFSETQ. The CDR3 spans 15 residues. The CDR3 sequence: CASRRIAGVVETQYF. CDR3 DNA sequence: TGCGCCAGCAGACGGATAGCGGGAGTGGTAGAGACCCAGTACTTC.

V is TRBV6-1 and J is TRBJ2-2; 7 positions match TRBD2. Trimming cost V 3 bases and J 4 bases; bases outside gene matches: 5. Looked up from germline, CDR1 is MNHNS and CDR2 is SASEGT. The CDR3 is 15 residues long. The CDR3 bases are TGTGCCAGCAGTGATGTGGGAGGGTTCACCGGGGAGCTGTTTTTT. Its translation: CASSDVGGFTGELFF.

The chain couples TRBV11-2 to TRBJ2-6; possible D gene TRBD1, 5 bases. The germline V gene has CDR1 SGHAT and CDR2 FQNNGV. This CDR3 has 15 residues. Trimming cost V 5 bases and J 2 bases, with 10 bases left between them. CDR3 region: CASSLTRAGANVLTF. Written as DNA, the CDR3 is TGTGCCAGCAGCCTAACCAGGGCTGGGGCCAACGTCCTGACTTTC.

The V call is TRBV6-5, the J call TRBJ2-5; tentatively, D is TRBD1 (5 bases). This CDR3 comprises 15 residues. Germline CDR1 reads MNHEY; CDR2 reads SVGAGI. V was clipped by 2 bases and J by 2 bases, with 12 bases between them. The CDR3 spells CASSYDGRVQETQYF. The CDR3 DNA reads TGTGCCAGCAGTTACGACGGCAGGGTGCAAGAGACCCAGTACTTC.

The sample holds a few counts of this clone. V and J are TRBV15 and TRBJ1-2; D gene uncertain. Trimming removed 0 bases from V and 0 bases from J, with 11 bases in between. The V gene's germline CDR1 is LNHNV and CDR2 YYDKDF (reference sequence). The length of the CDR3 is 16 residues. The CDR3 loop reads CATSRDPGRANYGYTF. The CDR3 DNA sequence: TGTGCCACCAGCAGAGACCCTGGGAGAGCTAACTATGGCTACACCTTC.

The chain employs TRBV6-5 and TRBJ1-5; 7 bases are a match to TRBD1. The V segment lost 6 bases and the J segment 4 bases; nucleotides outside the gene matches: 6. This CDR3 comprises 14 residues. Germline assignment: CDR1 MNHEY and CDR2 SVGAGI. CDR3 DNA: TGTGCCAGCAGAGCCGGGACAGAAAATCAGCCCCAGCATTTT. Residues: CASRAGTENQPQHF.